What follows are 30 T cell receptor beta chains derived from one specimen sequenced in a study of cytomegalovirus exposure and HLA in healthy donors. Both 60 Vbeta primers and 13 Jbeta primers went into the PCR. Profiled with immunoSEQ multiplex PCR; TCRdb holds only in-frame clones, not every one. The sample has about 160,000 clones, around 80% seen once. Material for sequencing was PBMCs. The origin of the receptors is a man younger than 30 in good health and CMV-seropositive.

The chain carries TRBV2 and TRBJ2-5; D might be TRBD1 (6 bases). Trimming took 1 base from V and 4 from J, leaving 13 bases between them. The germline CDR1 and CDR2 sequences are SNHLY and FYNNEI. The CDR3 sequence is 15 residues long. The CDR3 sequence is CASSEGQGWGETQYF. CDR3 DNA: TGTGCCAGCAGTGAAGGGCAGGGGTGGGGAGAGACCCAGTACTTC.

For the CDR3, the DNA is TGCGCCAGCAGTAATTCCGGAAGGACTAGCGGGAGGGGAAATGAGCAGTTCTTC. Residues: CASSNSGRTSGRGNEQFF. The chain has TRBV10-1 and TRBJ2-1; 15 bases map to TRBD2. Germline V gene lookup returns CDR1 WNHNN and CDR2 SYGVQD (reference sequence). This CDR3 region has 18 residues. Germline trimming cut 5 bases from V and 7 bases from J; bases unmatched to any gene: 12.

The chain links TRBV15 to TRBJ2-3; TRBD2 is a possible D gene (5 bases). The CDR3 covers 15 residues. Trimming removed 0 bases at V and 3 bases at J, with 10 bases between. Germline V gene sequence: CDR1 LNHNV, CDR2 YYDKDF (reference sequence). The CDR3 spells CATSRERGRTDTQYF. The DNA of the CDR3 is TGTGCCACCAGCAGAGAAAGAGGGCGGACAGATACGCAGTATTTT.

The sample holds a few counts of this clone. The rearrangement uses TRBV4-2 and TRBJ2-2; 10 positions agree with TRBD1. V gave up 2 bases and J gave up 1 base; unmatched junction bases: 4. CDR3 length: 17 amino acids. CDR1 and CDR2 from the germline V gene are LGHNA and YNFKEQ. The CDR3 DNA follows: TGTGCCAGCAGCCAAAGTGGGACAGGGGTGAACACCGGGGAGCTGTTTTTT. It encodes CASSQSGTGVNTGELFF.

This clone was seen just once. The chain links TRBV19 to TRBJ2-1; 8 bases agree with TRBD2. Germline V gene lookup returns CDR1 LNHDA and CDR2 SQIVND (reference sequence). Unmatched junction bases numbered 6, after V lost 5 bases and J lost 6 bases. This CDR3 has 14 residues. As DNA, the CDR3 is TGTGCCAGTAGTCTCCGGACTAGCCCCAATGAGCAGTTCTTC. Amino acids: CASSLRTSPNEQFF.

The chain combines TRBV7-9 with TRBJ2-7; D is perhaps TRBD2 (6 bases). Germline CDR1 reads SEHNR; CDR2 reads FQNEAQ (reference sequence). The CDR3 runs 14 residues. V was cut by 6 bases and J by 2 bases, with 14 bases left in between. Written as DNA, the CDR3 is TGTGCCAGCAGGAGGGGTAGCGGCACCTACGAGCAGTACTTC. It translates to CASRRGSGTYEQYF.

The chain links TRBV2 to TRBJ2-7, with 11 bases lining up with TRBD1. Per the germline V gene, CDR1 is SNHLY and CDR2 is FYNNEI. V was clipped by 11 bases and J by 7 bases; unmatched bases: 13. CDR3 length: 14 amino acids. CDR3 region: CAASPGTGGLEQYF. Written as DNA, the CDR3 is TGTGCCGCCTCTCCCGGGACAGGGGGATTGGAGCAGTACTTC.

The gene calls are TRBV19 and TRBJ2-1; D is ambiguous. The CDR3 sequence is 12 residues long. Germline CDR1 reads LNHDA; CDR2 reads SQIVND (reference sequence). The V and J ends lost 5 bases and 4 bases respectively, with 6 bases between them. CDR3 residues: CASSPGYNEQFF. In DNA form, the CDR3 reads TGTGCCAGTAGTCCCGGGTACAATGAGCAGTTCTTC.

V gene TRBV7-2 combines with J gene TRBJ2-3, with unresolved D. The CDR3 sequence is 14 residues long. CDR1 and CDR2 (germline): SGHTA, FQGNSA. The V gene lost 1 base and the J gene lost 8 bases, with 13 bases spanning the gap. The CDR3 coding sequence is TGTGCCAGCAGCTTAGATGCCGTAGTTGGTACGCAGTATTTT. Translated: CASSLDAVVGTQYF.

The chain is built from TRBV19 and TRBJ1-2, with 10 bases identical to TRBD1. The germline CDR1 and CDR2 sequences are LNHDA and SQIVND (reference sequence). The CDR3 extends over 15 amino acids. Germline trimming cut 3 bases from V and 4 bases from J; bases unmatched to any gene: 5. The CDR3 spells CASSMGTGAPYGYTF. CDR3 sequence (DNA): TGTGCCAGTAGTATGGGGACAGGGGCGCCCTATGGCTACACCTTC.

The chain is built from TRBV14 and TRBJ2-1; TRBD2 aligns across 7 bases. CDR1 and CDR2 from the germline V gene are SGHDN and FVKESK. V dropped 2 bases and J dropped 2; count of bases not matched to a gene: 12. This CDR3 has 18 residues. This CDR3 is CASSQSRRSSGAYNEQFF. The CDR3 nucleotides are TGTGCCAGCAGCCAAAGTCGTCGTTCTAGCGGAGCCTACAATGAGCAGTTCTTC.

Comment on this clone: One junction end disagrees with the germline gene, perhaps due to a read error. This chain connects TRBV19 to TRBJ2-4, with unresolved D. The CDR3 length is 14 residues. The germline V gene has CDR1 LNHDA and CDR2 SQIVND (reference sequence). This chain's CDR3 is CASSIAAGKNSQYF. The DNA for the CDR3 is TGTGCCAGTAGTATAGCCGCAGGCAAAAACAGTCAGTACTTC.

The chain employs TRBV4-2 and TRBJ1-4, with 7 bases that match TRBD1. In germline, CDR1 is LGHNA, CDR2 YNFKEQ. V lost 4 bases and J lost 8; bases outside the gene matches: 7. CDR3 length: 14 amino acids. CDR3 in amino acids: CASSLTGREEKLFF. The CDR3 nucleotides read TGTGCCAGCAGCCTGACAGGGAGAGAGGAAAAACTGTTTTTT.

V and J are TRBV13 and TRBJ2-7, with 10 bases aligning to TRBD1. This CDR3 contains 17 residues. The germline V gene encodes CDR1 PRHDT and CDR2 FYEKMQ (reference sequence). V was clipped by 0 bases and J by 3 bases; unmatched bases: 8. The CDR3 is CASSLGLGTGEFYEQYF. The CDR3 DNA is TGTGCCAGCAGCTTAGGCCTTGGGACAGGGGAATTCTACGAGCAGTACTTC. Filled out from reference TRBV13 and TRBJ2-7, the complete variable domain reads AAGVIQSPRHLIKEKRETATLKCYPIPRHDTVYWYQQGPGQDPQFLISFYEKMQSDKGSIPDRFSAQQFSDYHSELNMSSLELGDSALYFCASSLGLGTGEFYEQYFGPGTRLTVT.

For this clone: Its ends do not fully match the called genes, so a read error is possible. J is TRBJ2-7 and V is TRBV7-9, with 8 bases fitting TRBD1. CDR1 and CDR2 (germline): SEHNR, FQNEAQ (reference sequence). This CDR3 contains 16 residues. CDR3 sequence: CSSTNHPRDRRYEQYF. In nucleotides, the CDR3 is TGTTCCAGCACAAACCACCCCCGGGACAGGAGATACGAGCAGTACTTC.

The CDR3 loop is CSATPGGTYEQYF. In DNA, the CDR3 is TGCAGCGCAACACCCGGGGGGACCTACGAGCAGTACTTC. The V call is TRBV29-1, the J call TRBJ2-7; 7 positions agree with TRBD2. This CDR3 is built from 13 residues. Germline CDR1 and CDR2: SQVTM and ANQGSEA. Unmatched junction bases numbered 8, after V lost 7 bases and J lost 2 bases.

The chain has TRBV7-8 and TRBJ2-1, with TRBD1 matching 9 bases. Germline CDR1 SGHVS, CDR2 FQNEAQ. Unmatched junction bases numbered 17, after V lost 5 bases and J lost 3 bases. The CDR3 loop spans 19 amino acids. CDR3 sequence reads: CASSKRTGGSKPGYNEQFF. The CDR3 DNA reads TGTGCCAGCAGCAAGAGAACAGGGGGCTCAAAACCGGGCTACAATGAGCAGTTCTTC.

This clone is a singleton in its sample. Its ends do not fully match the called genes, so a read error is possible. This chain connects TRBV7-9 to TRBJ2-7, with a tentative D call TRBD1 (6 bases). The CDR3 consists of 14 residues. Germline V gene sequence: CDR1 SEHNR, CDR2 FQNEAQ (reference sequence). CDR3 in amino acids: CSSSPTGTSYEQYF. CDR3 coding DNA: TGTTCCAGCAGCCCTACCGGGACATCTTACGAGCAGTACTTC.

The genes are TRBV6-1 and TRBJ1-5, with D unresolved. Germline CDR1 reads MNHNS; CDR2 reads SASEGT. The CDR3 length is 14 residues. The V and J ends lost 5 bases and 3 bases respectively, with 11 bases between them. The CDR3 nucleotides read TGTGCCAGCAGTCCCGGGAGCCTCAATCAGCCCCAGCATTTT. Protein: CASSPGSLNQPQHF.

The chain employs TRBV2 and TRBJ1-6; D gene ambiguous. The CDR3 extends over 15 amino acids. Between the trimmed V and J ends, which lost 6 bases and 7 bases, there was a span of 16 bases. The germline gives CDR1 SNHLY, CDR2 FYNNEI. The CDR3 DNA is TGTGCCAGCAGCCTCCATGTAGTCTCGAATTCACCCCTCCACTTT. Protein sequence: CASSLHVVSNSPLHF.

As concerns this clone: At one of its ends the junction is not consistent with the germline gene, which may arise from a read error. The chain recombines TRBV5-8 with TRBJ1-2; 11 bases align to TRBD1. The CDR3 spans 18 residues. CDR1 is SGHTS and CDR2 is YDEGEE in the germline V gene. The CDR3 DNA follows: TGTGCCAGCAGTTTGGACAGGGGGCGAGGCAGTATCAACTATGGCTACACCTTC. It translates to CASSLDRGRGSINYGYTF.

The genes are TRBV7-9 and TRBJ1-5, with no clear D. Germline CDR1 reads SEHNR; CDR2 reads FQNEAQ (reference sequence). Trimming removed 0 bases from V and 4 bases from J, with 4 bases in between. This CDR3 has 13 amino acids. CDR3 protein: CASSLARNQPQHF. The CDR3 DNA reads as TGTGCCAGCAGCTTAGCCAGGAATCAGCCCCAGCATTTT.

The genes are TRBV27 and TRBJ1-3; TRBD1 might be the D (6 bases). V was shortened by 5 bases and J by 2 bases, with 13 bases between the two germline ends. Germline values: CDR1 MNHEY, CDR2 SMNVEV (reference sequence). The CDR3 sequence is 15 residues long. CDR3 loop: CASSQQGVAGNTIYF. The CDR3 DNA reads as TGTGCCAGCAGTCAACAGGGTGTGGCTGGAAACACCATATATTTT.

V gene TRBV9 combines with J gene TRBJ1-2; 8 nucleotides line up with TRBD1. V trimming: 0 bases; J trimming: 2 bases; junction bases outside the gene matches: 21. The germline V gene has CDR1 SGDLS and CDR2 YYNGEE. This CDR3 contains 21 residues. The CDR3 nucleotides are TGTGCCAGCAGCGTAGTCTCTTGGGACCGGGACAGGCGTATTTTCAACTATGGCTACACCTTC. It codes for CASSVVSWDRDRRIFNYGYTF.

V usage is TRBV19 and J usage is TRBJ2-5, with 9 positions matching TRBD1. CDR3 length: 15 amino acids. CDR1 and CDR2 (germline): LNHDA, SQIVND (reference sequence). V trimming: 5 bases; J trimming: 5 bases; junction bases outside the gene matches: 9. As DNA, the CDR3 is TGTGCCAGTAGTTGGACAGGGGTACGGGGGGAGACCCAGTACTTC. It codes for CASSWTGVRGETQYF.

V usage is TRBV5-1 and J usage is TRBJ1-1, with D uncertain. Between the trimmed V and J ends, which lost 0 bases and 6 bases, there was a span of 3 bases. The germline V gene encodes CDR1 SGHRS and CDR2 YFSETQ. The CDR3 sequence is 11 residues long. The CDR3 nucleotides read TGCGCCAGCAGCTTGGGGCCTGAAGCTTTCTTT. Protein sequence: CASSLGPEAFF.

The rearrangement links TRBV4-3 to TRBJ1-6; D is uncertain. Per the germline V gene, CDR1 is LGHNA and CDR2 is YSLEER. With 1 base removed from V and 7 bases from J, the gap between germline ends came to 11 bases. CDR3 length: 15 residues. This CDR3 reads CASSQGGSLNSPLHF. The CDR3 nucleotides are TGCGCCAGCAGCCAAGGCGGCAGCTTAAATTCACCCCTCCACTTT.

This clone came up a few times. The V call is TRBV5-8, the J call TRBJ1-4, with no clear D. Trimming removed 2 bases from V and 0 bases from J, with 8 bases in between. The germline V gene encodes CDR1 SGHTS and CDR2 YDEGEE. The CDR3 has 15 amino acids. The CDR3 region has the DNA TGTGCCAGCAGCTTACGCACTGCAACTAATGAAAAACTGTTTTTT. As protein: CASSLRTATNEKLFF.

The CDR3 DNA reads as TGTGCCAGCAGTTTGCCCAGCGGGGGGTTCTCCTACAATGAGCAGTTCTTC. Translated: CASSLPSGGFSYNEQFF. The chain employs TRBV27 and TRBJ2-1, with TRBD2 matching over 9 bases. The trim removed 3 bases at V and 0 bases at J, leaving 6 bases unmatched. The CDR3 contains 17 residues. Germline CDR1 reads MNHEY; CDR2 reads SMNVEV (reference sequence).

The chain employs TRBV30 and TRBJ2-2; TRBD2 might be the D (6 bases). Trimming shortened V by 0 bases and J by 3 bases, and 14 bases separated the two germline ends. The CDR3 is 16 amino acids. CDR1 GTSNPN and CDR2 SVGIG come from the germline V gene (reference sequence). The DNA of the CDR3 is TGTGCCTGGAGTGTAACGGGGAGGAGGGACACCGGGGAGCTGTTTTTT. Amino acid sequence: CAWSVTGRRDTGELFF.